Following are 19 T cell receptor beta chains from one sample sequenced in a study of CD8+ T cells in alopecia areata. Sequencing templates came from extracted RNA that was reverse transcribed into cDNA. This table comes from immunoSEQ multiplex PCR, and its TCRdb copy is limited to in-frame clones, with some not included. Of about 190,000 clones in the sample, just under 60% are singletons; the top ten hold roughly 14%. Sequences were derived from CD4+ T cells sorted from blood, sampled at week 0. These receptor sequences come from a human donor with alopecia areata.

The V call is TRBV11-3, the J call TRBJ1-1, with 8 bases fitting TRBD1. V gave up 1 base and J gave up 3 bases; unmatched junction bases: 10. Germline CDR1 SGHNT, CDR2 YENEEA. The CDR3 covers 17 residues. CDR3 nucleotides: TGTGCCAGCAGCTTAGCCCAATACAGGGGGAGGGACACTGAAGCTTTCTTT. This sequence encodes CASSLAQYRGRDTEAFF.

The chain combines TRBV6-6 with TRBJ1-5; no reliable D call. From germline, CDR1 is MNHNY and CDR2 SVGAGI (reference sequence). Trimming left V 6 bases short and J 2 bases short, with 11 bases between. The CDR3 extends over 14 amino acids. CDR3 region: CASSSILGNQPQHF. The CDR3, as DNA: TGTGCCAGCAGCTCAATCCTAGGCAATCAGCCCCAGCATTTT.

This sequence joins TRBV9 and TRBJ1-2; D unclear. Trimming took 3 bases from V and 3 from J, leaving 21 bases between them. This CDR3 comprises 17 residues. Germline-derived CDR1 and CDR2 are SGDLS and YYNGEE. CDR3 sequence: CASSERNLVSSYYGYTF. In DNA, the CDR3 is TGTGCCAGCAGCGAGCGGAATCTTGTGAGTTCATACTATGGCTACACCTTC.

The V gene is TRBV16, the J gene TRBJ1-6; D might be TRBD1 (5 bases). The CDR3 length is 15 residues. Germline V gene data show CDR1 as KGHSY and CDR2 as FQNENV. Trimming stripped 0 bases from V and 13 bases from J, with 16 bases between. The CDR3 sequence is CASSQSGTSPIPLHF. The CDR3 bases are TGTGCCAGCAGCCAATCGGGGACCAGTCCCATTCCCCTCCACTTT.

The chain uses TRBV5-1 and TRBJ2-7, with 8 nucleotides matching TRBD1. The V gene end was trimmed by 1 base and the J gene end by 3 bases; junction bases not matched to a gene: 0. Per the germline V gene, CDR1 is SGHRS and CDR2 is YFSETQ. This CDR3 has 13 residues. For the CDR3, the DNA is TGCGCCAGCAGCTTGACAGGGGGCTACGAGCAGTACTTC. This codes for CASSLTGGYEQYF.

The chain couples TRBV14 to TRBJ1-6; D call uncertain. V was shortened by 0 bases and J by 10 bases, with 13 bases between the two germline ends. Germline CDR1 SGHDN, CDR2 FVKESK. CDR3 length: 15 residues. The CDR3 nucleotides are TGTGCCAGCAGCCAAGATCGCGAACGTTTATCACCCCTCCACTTT. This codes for CASSQDRERLSPLHF. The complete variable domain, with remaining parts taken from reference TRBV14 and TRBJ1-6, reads EAGVTQFPSHSVIEKGQTVTLRCDPISGHDNLYWYRRVMGKEIKFLLHFVKESKQDESGMPNNRFLAERTGGTYSTLKVQPAELEDSGVYFCASSQDRERLSPLHFGNGTRLTVT.

The CDR3 loop is CASSLVTGTYEQYF. In DNA, the CDR3 is TGTGCCAGCAGCTTAGTTACAGGCACCTACGAGCAGTACTTC. The rearrangement joins TRBV7-6 to TRBJ2-7, with D perhaps TRBD1 (5 bases). V lost 1 base and J 2 bases, leaving 9 bases between the germline ends. CDR3 length: 14 residues. Germline-derived CDR1 and CDR2 are SGHVS and FNYEAQ.

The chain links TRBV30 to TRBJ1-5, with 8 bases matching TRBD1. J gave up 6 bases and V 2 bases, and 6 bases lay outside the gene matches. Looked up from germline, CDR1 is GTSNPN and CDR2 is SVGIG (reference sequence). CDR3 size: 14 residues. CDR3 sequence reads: CAWSYTGGGQPQHF. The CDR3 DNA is TGTGCCTGGAGTTACACAGGGGGAGGTCAGCCCCAGCATTTT.

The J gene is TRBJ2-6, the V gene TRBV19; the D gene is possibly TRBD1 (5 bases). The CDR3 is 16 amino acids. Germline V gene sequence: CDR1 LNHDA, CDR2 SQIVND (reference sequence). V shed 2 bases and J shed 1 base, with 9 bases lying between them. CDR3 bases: TGTGCCAGTAGTATACAGGGCGCTTCTGGGGCCAACGTCCTGACTTTC. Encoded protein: CASSIQGASGANVLTF.

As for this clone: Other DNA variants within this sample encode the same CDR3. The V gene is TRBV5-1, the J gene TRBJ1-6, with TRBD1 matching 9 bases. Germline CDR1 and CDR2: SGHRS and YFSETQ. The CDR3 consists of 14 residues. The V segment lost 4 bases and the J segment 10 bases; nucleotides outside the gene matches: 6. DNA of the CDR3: TGCGCCAGCAGCCTGGGACAGGGAAGATCACCCCTCCACTTT. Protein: CASSLGQGRSPLHF.

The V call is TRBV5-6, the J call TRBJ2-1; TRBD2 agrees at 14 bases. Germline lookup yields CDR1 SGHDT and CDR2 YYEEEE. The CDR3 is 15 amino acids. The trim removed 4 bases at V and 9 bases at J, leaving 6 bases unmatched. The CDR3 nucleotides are TGTGCCAGCAGCGTGACTAGCGGGGGGGCGGTTGAGCAGTTCTTC. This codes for CASSVTSGGAVEQFF.

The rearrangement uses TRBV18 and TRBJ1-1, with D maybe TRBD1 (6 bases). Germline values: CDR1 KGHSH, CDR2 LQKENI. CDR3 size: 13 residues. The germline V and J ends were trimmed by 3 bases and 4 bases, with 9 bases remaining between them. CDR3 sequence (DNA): TGTGCCAGCTCACCGGGGGGCCTCACTGAAGCTTTCTTT. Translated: CASSPGGLTEAFF.

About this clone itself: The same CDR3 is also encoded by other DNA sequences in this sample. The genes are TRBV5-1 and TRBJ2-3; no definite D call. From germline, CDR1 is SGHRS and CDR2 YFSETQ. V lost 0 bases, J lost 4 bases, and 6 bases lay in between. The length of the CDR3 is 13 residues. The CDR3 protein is CASSLDRADTQYF. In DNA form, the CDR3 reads TGCGCCAGCAGCTTGGACCGGGCAGATACGCAGTATTTT.

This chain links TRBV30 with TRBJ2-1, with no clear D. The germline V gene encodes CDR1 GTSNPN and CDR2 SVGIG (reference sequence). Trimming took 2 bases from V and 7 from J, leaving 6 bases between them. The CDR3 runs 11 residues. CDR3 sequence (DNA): TGTGCCTGGAGTCTTCAGAATGAGCAGTTCTTC. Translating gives CAWSLQNEQFF.

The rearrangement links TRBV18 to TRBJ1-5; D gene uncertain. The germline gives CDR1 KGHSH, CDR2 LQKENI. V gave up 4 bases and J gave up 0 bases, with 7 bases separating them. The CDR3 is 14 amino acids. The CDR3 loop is CASSRGISNQPQHF. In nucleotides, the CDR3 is TGTGCCAGCTCACGAGGGATTAGCAATCAGCCCCAGCATTTT.

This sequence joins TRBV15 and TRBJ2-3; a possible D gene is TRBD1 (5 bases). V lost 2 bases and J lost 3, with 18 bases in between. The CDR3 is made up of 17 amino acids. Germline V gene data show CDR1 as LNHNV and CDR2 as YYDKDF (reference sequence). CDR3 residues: CATSRLRHPQGTDTQYF. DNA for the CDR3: TGTGCCACCAGCAGACTTAGGCACCCGCAGGGAACAGATACGCAGTATTTT.

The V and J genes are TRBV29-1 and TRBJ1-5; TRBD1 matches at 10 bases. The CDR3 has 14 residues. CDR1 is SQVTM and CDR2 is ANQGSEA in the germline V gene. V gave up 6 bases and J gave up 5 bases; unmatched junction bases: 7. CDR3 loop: CSVAGTGVDQPQHF. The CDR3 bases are TGCAGCGTGGCCGGGACAGGGGTTGATCAGCCCCAGCATTTT.

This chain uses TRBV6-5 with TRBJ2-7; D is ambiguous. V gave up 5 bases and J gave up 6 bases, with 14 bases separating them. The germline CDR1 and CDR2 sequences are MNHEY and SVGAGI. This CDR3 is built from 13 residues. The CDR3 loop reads CASSELAVFEQYF. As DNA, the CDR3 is TGTGCCAGCAGTGAATTGGCGGTTTTCGAGCAGTACTTC.

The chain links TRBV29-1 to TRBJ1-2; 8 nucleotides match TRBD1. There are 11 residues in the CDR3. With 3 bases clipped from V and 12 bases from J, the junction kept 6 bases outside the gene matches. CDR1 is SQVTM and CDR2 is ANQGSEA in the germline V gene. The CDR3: CSVEVAGGDTF. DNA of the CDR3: TGCAGCGTTGAGGTGGCAGGGGGCGACACCTTC.